This is a list of T cell receptor beta chains from one sample in a study of control samples from healthy donors and cancer patients. Repertoires were generated with immunoSEQ multiplex PCR, while TCRdb's copy carries only in-frame clones and drops some. The repertoire has hundreds of thousands of clones, around 80% of them found once; the top ten carry 13%. Sequenced material: PBMCs. The source is a woman aged 55-75 years with lung cancer. The CDR3 runs from the conserved cysteine through the conserved F or W. D genes are given only for firm matches. Not all rows give a size; the values are once, few, many and, for expanded clones, a class.

J,size,V,D,DNA,CDR3
TRBJ2-5,NA,TRBV4-2,TRBD2,TGTGCCAGCAGCCAAAGAGTAGCGGGAGGGCCGGAGACCCAGTACTTC,CASSQRVAGGPETQYF
TRBJ2-3,NA,TRBV11-3,NA,TGTGCCAGCAGCGCCGGGACGTCAACCACAGATACGCAGTATTTT,CASSAGTSTTDTQYF
TRBJ1-1,NA,TRBV27,TRBD1,TGTGCCAGCAGTTTATCCCAGGGGGCCACGAACACTGAAGCTTTCTTT,CASSLSQGATNTEAFF
TRBJ1-2,few,TRBV3-1/TRBV3-2,NA,TGTGCCAGCAGCCAAGAGGGCTTGTATGGCTACACCTTC,CASSQEGLYGYTF
TRBJ2-2,NA,TRBV2,NA,TGTGCCAGCAGTGGGACAGCCGTCACCGGGGAGCTGTTTTTT,CASSGTAVTGELFF
TRBJ1-1,NA,TRBV6-4,NA,TGTGCCAGCAGTGACTCCGAACTCCAGAACACTGAAGCTTTCTTT,CASSDSELQNTEAFF
TRBJ2-7,few,TRBV3-1/TRBV3-2,NA,TGTGCCAGCAGCCGAGGATCCTACGAGCAGTACTTC,CASSRGSYEQYF
TRBJ1-4,NA,TRBV3-1/TRBV3-2,TRBD1,TGTGCCAGCAGCCAGAGGACAGGGGGAAACGAAAAACTGTTTTTT,CASSQRTGGNEKLFF
TRBJ2-1,NA,TRBV7-3,TRBD1,TGTGCCAGCAGCTTAGCAGGGGGCCACGGCAATGAGCAGTTCTTC,CASSLAGGHGNEQFF
TRBJ1-2,NA,TRBV24-1,NA,TGTGCCACCAGTGACCCAGGGTGGAGTGGCTACACCTTC,CATSDPGWSGYTF
TRBJ2-5,once,TRBV5-3,NA,TGTGCCAGAAGCCCTCAGGACTTC,CARSPQDF
TRBJ2-3,NA,TRBV2,NA,TGTGCCACCGATAATCCTGGTGATCCCCGGACAGATACGCAGTATTTT,CATDNPGDPRTDTQYF
TRBJ2-1,once,TRBV9,NA,TGTGCCAGCAGCGTTGGGGGGGCCTCCTACAATGAGCAGTTCTTC,CASSVGGASYNEQFF
TRBJ1-5,NA,TRBV12-3/TRBV12-4,NA,TGTGCCAGCACCAAAGGTCCGGGTATACCCCAGCATTTT,CASTKGPGIPQHF
TRBJ1-5,NA,TRBV19,NA,TGTGCCAGTAGTATAGGTATCGGGAAACTCAATCAGCCCCAGCATTTT,CASSIGIGKLNQPQHF
TRBJ2-5,NA,TRBV2,NA,TGTGCCAGCAGTGAATCGGCGAGGCTTATCCAAGAGACCCAGTACTTC,CASSESARLIQETQYF
TRBJ2-2,NA,TRBV6-1,NA,TGTGCCAGCAGTGAATTCGTGGGACTTCCGAACACCGGGGAGCTGTTTTTT,CASSEFVGLPNTGELFF
TRBJ2-3,NA,TRBV5-1,NA,TGCGCCAGCAGGCCGACAGCCACCACAGATACGCAGTATTTT,CASRPTATTDTQYF
TRBJ2-3,NA,TRBV6-5,NA,TGTGCCAGCAGTATTAGGGGAAGCGCAGATACGCAGTATTTT,CASSIRGSADTQYF
TRBJ2-7,NA,TRBV29-1,NA,TGCAGCGTTCGCCTAGCGCTAAGCTCCTACGAGCAGTACTTC,CSVRLALSSYEQYF
TRBJ1-5,NA,TRBV6-1,NA,TGTGCCAGCAGTGGTCGGGGCAGGGCATCTAGCAATCAGCCCCAGCATTTT,CASSGRGRASSNQPQHF
TRBJ1-5,NA,TRBV19,NA,TGTGCCAGTAGTATCATGCAGTTCGGCAATCAGCCCCAGCATTTT,CASSIMQFGNQPQHF
TRBJ2-7,NA,TRBV2,NA,TGTGCCAGCAGTGCCCAGTCCGAGCAGTACTTC,CASSAQSEQYF
TRBJ2-7,once,TRBV7-2,TRBD2,TGTGCCAGCAGCCCTTCGGGCGGGGGGTGGGGGCAGTACTTC,CASSPSGGGWGQYF
TRBJ2-7,NA,TRBV5-1,TRBD2,TGCGCCAGCAGCTTGGTTCTAGCGGGAGCCCACGAGCAGTACTTC,CASSLVLAGAHEQYF
TRBJ2-3,NA,TRBV29-1,TRBD1,TGCAGCGTTGGACAGGGGTCAAGCACAGATACGCAGTATTTT,CSVGQGSSTDTQYF
TRBJ1-5,NA,TRBV7-9,NA,TGTGCCAGCAGCTTAATTGGATGGCAGGGGAATTATAGCAATCAGCCCCAGCATTTT,CASSLIGWQGNYSNQPQHF
TRBJ2-3,NA,TRBV19,NA,TGTGCCAGTAGTATGAGCGCCAGCACAGATACGCAGTATTTT,CASSMSASTDTQYF